The clone carrying this TCR beta chain came up many times. Its antigen is not identified. The TCR beta CDR3 regions underwent amplification using RNA transcripts as the source. First-round RT-PCR of the TCR CDR3 relied on the HTBI primer set. TCRdb processed the multiplex PCR reads anew with MiXCR; each CDR3 protein has one entry. Among a few hundred thousand distinct CDR3 sequences listed, around a sixth were seen once. Germline assignment: CDR1 MNHEY and CDR2 SVGAGI. V was pared by 1 base and J by 3 bases, with 7 bases between. The CDR3 covers 14 residues. The data were obtained in a study of T cells in Graves' hyperthyroidism and ophthalmopathy. Study-wide points: Stable hyperthyroidism was separated from ophthalmopathy by a model based on 13 V-J features. Clonotypes that were expanded in thyroid above 0.001 mostly appeared in blood too.

The sequencing sample was made of blood. This receptor was taken from a woman aged 18-29 years with Graves' hyperthyroidism that later progressed to Graves' ophthalmopathy. The chain is built from TRBV6-5 and TRBJ2-1; D call uncertain. The chain's CDR3 is CASSYWRNYNEQFF. The DNA for the CDR3 is TGTGCCAGCAGTTACTGGCGAAACTACAATGAGCAGTTCTTC.